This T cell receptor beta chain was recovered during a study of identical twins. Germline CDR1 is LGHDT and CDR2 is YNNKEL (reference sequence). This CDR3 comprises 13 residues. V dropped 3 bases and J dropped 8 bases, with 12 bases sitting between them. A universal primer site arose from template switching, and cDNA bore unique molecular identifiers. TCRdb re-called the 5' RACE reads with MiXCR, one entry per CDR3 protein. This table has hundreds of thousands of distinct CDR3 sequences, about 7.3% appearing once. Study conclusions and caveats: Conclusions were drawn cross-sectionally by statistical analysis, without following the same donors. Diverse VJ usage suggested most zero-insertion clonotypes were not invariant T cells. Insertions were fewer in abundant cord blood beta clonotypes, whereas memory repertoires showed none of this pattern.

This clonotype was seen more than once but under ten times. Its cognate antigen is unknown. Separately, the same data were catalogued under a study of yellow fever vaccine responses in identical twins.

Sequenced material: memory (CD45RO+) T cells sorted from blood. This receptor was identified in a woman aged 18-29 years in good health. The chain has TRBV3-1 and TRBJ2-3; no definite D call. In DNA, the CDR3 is TGTGCCAGCAGCCACAAGCAGAAGGCTACGCAGTATTTT. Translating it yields CASSHKQKATQYF.